A selection of T cell receptor beta chains follows, all from one sample in a study of PD-L1 blockade in urothelial cancer. Method: immunoSEQ multiplex PCR; TCRdb's copy keeps in-frame clones and lacks some. The sample includes about 130,000 clones, approximately 84% of them seen just once. Material: PBMCs, obtained around atezolizumab (anti-PD-L1) treatment. The receptors stem from a middle-aged man with urothelial cancer. CDR3s include the opening cysteine and the closing phenylalanine or tryptophan. The order of the fields is clone size, J gene, D gene, V gene, CDR3 DNA, CDR3 protein. D genes are given only for firm matches. Not every row has a clone size; where given, it reads once, few, many or a size class.

size: -
J: TRBJ2-2
D: TRBD1
V: TRBV27
DNA: TGTGCCAGCAGCTTAGGGACAGGGGGCACCGGGGAGCTGTTTTTT
CDR3: CASSLGTGGTGELFF

size: -
J: TRBJ2-6
D: TRBD2
V: TRBV6-4
DNA: TGTGCCAGCAGTGCAACTAGCGAGACTGGGGCCAACGTCCTGACTTTC
CDR3: CASSATSETGANVLTF

size: -
J: TRBJ2-5
D: TRBD2
V: TRBV5-1
DNA: TGCGCCAGCAGCCGTTGGACCGGGACTAGCGGCCAAGAGACCCAGTACTTC
CDR3: CASSRWTGTSGQETQYF

size: -
J: TRBJ2-1
D: TRBD2
V: TRBV27
DNA: TGTGCCAGCAGTTTAAGTAGCGGGAGGCCCTACAATGAGCAGTTCTTC
CDR3: CASSLSSGRPYNEQFF

size: few
J: TRBJ2-7
D: TRBD2
V: TRBV7-2
DNA: TGTGCCAGCAGCCAGACTAGCGGGAGTTTATACGAGCAGTACTTC
CDR3: CASSQTSGSLYEQYF

size: -
J: TRBJ2-2
D: -
V: TRBV10-3
DNA: TGTGCCATCAGTCCCGGGACACCGAACACCGGGGAGCTGTTTTTT
CDR3: CAISPGTPNTGELFF

size: -
J: TRBJ2-3
D: TRBD2
V: TRBV4-2
DNA: TGTGCCAGCAGCCAAGGGACTAGCGAGGATACGCAGTATTTT
CDR3: CASSQGTSEDTQYF

size: few
J: TRBJ2-7
D: TRBD2
V: TRBV19
DNA: TGTGCCACAAGAAGCGGGAGATTCAACGAGCAGTACTTC
CDR3: CATRSGRFNEQYF

size: -
J: TRBJ2-5
D: TRBD2
V: TRBV4-1
DNA: TGCGCCAGCAGCCAAGCAGGGACTAGCGGCCAAGAGACCCAGTACTTC
CDR3: CASSQAGTSGQETQYF

size: -
J: TRBJ2-1
D: -
V: TRBV11-3
DNA: TGTGCCAGCAGCTTGTCTAGCGCCAGCTCCTACAATGAGCAGTTCTTC
CDR3: CASSLSSASSYNEQFF

size: -
J: TRBJ1-5
D: -
V: TRBV10-1
DNA: TGCGCCAGCAGTAAACAGGGTTCTCAGCCCCAGCATTTT
CDR3: CASSKQGSQPQHF